This T cell receptor (beta chain) was captured in a study of T cells in Graves' hyperthyroidism and ophthalmopathy. Authors of the study amplified TCR beta CDR3 regions from RNA transcripts. The TCR CDR3 was amplified in a first-round RT-PCR using the HTBI primer set. From the multiplex PCR reads, TCRdb called clonotypes with MiXCR, one entry per CDR3 protein. The profile shows about 760,000 distinct CDR3 sequences, 30% to 40% of them singletons. Graves' hyperthyroidism showing no ophthalmopathy progression within 18 months was considered stable. Participants, patients aged 18 to 65, had newly diagnosed hyperthyroidism with a duration under 2 months. The length of the CDR3 is 15 residues. Trimming at V came to 3 bases and at J to 6 bases, leaving 11 bases not matched to a gene.

The sequence was collected from a woman aged 40 to 50 with Graves' hyperthyroidism. Sequenced sample: blood. The chain uses TRBV12-3 or TRBV12-4 and TRBJ2-7, with TRBD2 matching 7 bases. CDR3 amino acids: CASSFLREEEVEQYF. Here the CDR3 DNA reads TGTGCCAGCAGTTTTCTTCGGGAGGAAGAGGTCGAGCAGTACTTC.